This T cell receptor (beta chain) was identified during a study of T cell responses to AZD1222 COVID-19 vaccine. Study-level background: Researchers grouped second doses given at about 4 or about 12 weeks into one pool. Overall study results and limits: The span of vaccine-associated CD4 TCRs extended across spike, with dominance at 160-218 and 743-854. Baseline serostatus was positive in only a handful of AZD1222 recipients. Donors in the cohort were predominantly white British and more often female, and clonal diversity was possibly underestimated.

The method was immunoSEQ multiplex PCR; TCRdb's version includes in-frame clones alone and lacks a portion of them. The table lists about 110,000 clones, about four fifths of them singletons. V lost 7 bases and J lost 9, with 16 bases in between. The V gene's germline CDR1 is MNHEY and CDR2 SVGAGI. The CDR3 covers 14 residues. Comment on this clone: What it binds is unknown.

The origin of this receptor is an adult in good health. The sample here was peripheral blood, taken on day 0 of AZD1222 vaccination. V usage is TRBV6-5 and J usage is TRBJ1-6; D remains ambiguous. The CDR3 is CASTLTLGGSPLHF. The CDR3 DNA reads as TGTGCCAGCACCTTAACCTTAGGCGGTTCACCCCTCCACTTT.